This TCR beta chain was retrieved from a study of human T cells and chemical hapten exposure. TCRdb independently ran MiXCR on the RACE reads; one entry per CDR3 protein. The repertoire consists of tens of thousands of distinct CDR3 sequences, with approximately 9.4% occurring once and the leading ten covering 2.5% to 4%. Time point in this sample: patch test 1, 2 weeks after DPC sensitization. Specified treatment: therapeutic diphenylcyclopropenone sensitization with weekly scalp DPC. This CDR3 comprises 12 residues. The V end lost 6 bases, the J end lost 7 bases, and 13 bases lay between the germline ends. Per germline, CDR1 MDHEN and CDR2 SYDVKM.

The chain recombines TRBV28 with TRBJ2-7; perhaps TRBD2 as D (5 bases). Source: whole blood, taken in connection with sensitization to the hapten diphenylcyclopropenone (DPC). This TCR was recovered from a middle-aged woman with alopecia areata. Some clones in this sample may be carry-over from other donors' samples. The CDR3 nucleotides are TGTGCCAGCAGCAAAACGTCGGGGGAGCAGTACTTC. It yields the protein CASSKTSGEQYF. Together with reference TRBV28 and TRBJ2-7, the CDR3 gives the full variable domain: DVKVTQSSRYLVKRTGEKVFLECVQDMDHENMFWYRQDPGLGLRLIYFSYDVKMKEKGDIPEGYSVSREKKERFSLILESASTNQTSMYLCASSKTSGEQYFGPGTRLTVT.